This TCR beta chain is from a study of blood T cell repertoires in COVID-19. Study context: Samples representing acute and convalescent COVID-19 were sourced from the United States, Italy and Spain. T cells, B-cell-depleted T cells, or PBMCs provided the cDNA or gDNA that served as material.

CDR3 length: 16 residues. The germline V gene has CDR1 KGHDR and CDR2 SFDVKD. V was clipped by 7 bases and J by 0 bases, with 15 bases between them. Original handling: The assay estimated nucleated cells by amplifying reference gene primers. Measured with immunoSEQ multiplex PCR; TCRdb has only the in-frame clones, and not every one. That table furnishes V, J and clone size, whereas the DNA furnished D and trimming. The sample holds 200,000 to 300,000 clones; roughly 90% are singletons and the top ten take approximately 0.7%. The sequence derives from a human donor in a cohort sampled during active COVID-19. Input material: peripheral blood. This chain uses TRBV24-1 with TRBJ1-5; perhaps TRBD1 as D (6 bases). The CDR3 nucleotides read TGTGCCACCAGGGATCAGGGGCAGGATAGCAATCAGCCCCAGCATTTT. This codes for CATRDQGQDSNQPQHF.